This T cell receptor (beta chain) was recovered during a study of neurological immune-mediated disorders. TCRdb re-called the 5' RACE reads through MiXCR, storing one row per CDR3 protein. The sample carries about 55,000 distinct CDR3 sequences, roughly 4.6% recorded once. This clonotype was detected many times. This clonotype was obtained from a man in his forties or fifties with multiple sclerosis. The sample consisted of PBMCs.

CDR3 DNA: TGTGCCAGCAGCCAAGAGAGATGGGGAGTTGTGGAGGAAAACACTGAAGCTTTCTTT. This codes for CASSQERWGVVEENTEAFF. The chain uses TRBV4-2 and TRBJ1-1; D unresolved. V was cut by 0 bases and J by 2 bases, with 22 bases left in between. The CDR3 runs 19 residues. Germline CDR1 reads LGHNA; CDR2 reads YNFKEQ.